These 25 T cell receptor beta chains were sequenced from one sample in a study of cytomegalovirus exposure and HLA in healthy donors. Primers included in the PCR were 60 Vbeta and 13 Jbeta primers. The assay was immunoSEQ multiplex PCR, and TCRdb's table has in-frame clones only and misses some. In all, the sample yields over 50,000 clones. Sequencing was done on a sample of PBMCs. The receptors come from a man aged 50 to 59 in good health and CMV-seropositive.

V gene TRBV18 combines with J gene TRBJ1-6; D is unclear. Germline V gives CDR1 KGHSH, CDR2 LQKENI. V was clipped by 2 bases and J by 7 bases, with 6 bases between them. The CDR3 runs 13 residues. The CDR3 nucleotides are TGTGCCAGCTCACCAGCGGAGAATTCACCCCTCCACTTT. Translated, it gives CASSPAENSPLHF.

The chain links TRBV4-3 to TRBJ2-1, with D maybe TRBD1 (6 bases). The germline V gene has CDR1 LGHNA and CDR2 YSLEER. Between the trimmed V and J ends, which lost 8 bases and 1 base, there was a span of 15 bases. This CDR3 comprises 15 residues. CDR3 nucleotides: TGCGCCAGCTCCCCAGGGGAGCCTTCCTACAATGAGCAGTTCTTC. Translated, it gives CASSPGEPSYNEQFF.

The chain links TRBV5-1 to TRBJ1-1; 11 nucleotides align to TRBD1. V was pared by 4 bases and J by 4 bases, with 6 bases of the junction left unmatched. Germline CDR1 reads SGHRS; CDR2 reads YFSETQ. The CDR3 runs 15 residues. Here the CDR3 DNA reads TGCGCCAGCAGCGGATCCGGGACAGGGGGCACTGAAGCTTTCTTT. Translating it yields CASSGSGTGGTEAFF.

The rearrangement joins TRBV28 to TRBJ2-7; the D gene is possibly TRBD2 (6 bases). The CDR3 length is 16 residues. The germline gives CDR1 MDHEN, CDR2 SYDVKM. With 6 bases removed from V and 2 bases from J, the gap between germline ends came to 20 bases. CDR3 sequence: CASSLTGSPSAYEQYF. In nucleotides, the CDR3 is TGTGCCAGCAGCTTAACTGGGAGCCCTAGCGCCTACGAGCAGTACTTC.

V and J are TRBV28 and TRBJ2-1, with 11 nucleotides matching TRBD2. V lost 3 bases, J lost 6 bases, and 10 bases stayed unmatched. The CDR3 is 17 amino acids. Germline assignment: CDR1 MDHEN and CDR2 SYDVKM. In DNA, the CDR3 is TGTGCCAGCAGTTTTGGTTGGGGACTAGCGGCGACCAATGAGCAGTTCTTC. The encoded protein is CASSFGWGLAATNEQFF.

The chain has TRBV9 and TRBJ2-7, with TRBD1 matching 7 bases. CDR1 and CDR2 (germline): SGDLS, YYNGEE. The CDR3 has 15 residues. With 3 bases clipped from V and 5 bases from J, the junction kept 11 bases outside the gene matches. The CDR3 coding sequence is TGTGCCAGCAGCGCTACAGGGGAAGTAGTAGACGAGCAGTACTTC. It translates to CASSATGEVVDEQYF.

The J gene is TRBJ2-3, the V gene TRBV5-4, with 14 positions matching TRBD2. The trim removed 4 bases at V and 4 bases at J, leaving 8 bases unmatched. Looked up from germline, CDR1 is SGHNT and CDR2 is YYREEE (reference sequence). The CDR3 has 17 residues. The CDR3 region has the DNA TGTGCCAGCAGCCCGGGACTAGCGGGAGATGGGGCAGATACGCAGTATTTT. Protein sequence: CASSPGLAGDGADTQYF.

V is TRBV18 and J is TRBJ1-1; D perhaps matches TRBD1 (6 bases). V gave up 6 bases and J gave up 1 base, with 9 bases separating them. In germline, CDR1 is KGHSH, CDR2 LQKENI. The CDR3 contains 13 residues. The CDR3 DNA reads TGTGCCAGCTCCCTACAGGGGAACACTGAAGCTTTCTTT. Its protein is CASSLQGNTEAFF.

The J gene is TRBJ2-7, the V gene TRBV4-3, with 9 bases identical to TRBD2. Per the germline V gene, CDR1 is LGHNA and CDR2 is YSLEER. The CDR3 consists of 15 residues. V dropped 1 base and J dropped 2; count of bases not matched to a gene: 3. CDR3 residues: CASSQVAGGAYEQYF. CDR3 bases: TGCGCCAGCAGCCAAGTTGCGGGAGGGGCCTACGAGCAGTACTTC.

The chain employs TRBV6-5 and TRBJ2-7, with 9 bases lining up with TRBD1. The CDR3 has 16 amino acids. Germline V gene sequence: CDR1 MNHEY, CDR2 SVGAGI. V dropped 2 bases and J dropped 3; count of bases not matched to a gene: 8. Written as DNA, the CDR3 is TGTGCCAGCAGTTACCATCGACAGGGGGGAATCTACGAGCAGTACTTC. The encoded protein is CASSYHRQGGIYEQYF.

The V and J genes are TRBV2 and TRBJ1-5; 9 bases align to TRBD1. The CDR3 is 13 amino acids. Germline V lookup: CDR1 SNHLY, CDR2 FYNNEI. With V trimmed by 10 bases and J by 6 bases, 7 bases remained unmatched. The CDR3 region is CAIRDRDFQPQHF. CDR3 coding DNA: TGTGCCATCCGGGACAGGGACTTTCAGCCCCAGCATTTT.

This chain connects TRBV30 to TRBJ1-2, with 7 bases fitting TRBD1. Trimming took 0 bases from V and 6 from J; bases not matched to a gene: 10. The CDR3 is 15 amino acids. Germline V gene lookup returns CDR1 GTSNPN and CDR2 SVGIG (reference sequence). CDR3 loop: CAWSVLTGEIDGYTF. The DNA of the CDR3 is TGTGCCTGGAGTGTACTCACAGGGGAGATTGATGGCTACACCTTC.

The J gene is TRBJ2-7, the V gene TRBV18, with 9 bases identical to TRBD1. The CDR3 has 17 amino acids. V trimming: 3 bases; J trimming: 3 bases; junction bases outside the gene matches: 12. The germline V gene has CDR1 KGHSH and CDR2 LQKENI. CDR3 nucleotides: TGTGCCAGCTCACCGAAATCATCGGGACAGGGCTACTACGAGCAGTACTTC. Encoded protein: CASSPKSSGQGYYEQYF.

The gene calls are TRBV13 and TRBJ2-7, with D unclear. V lost 2 bases to trimming and J lost 2 bases, with 7 bases between them. The CDR3 has 13 residues. CDR1 and CDR2 from the germline V gene are PRHDT and FYEKMQ (reference sequence). The CDR3 nucleotides are TGTGCCAGCAGCTTAAGCCCCGCCTACGAGCAGTACTTC. This gives the protein CASSLSPAYEQYF.

The gene calls are TRBV2 and TRBJ2-1, with D possibly being TRBD2 (6 bases). The V gene lost 3 bases and the J gene lost 5 bases, with 11 bases spanning the gap. The CDR3 spans 14 residues. Germline CDR1 and CDR2: SNHLY and FYNNEI. CDR3 DNA: TGTGCCAGCAGTGACCGCGGGACCGACAATGAGCAGTTCTTC. This encodes CASSDRGTDNEQFF.

CDR3 sequence: CAISESQGEQYF. The CDR3, as DNA: TGTGCCATCAGTGAGTCTCAGGGGGAGCAGTACTTC. The V gene is TRBV10-3, the J gene TRBJ2-7, with D perhaps matching TRBD1 (6 bases). Germline CDR1 and CDR2: ENHRY and SYGVKD. V lost 0 bases and J 7 bases, leaving 7 bases between the germline ends. The CDR3 loop spans 12 amino acids.

Here the CDR3 reads CASSASGTSAEKLFF. The CDR3 DNA reads as TGTGCCAGCAGCGCCTCCGGGACAAGTGCGGAAAAACTGTTTTTT. This chain joins TRBV9 and TRBJ1-4, with a possible D match to TRBD1 (6 bases). The CDR3 has 15 amino acids. Trimming shortened V by 3 bases and J by 8 bases, and 17 bases separated the two germline ends. Germline lookup yields CDR1 SGDLS and CDR2 YYNGEE.

The J gene is TRBJ1-2, the V gene TRBV27, with TRBD1 identical over 7 bases. The V and J ends lost 7 bases and 2 bases, in that order; junction bases with no gene match: 4. Germline V gene sequence: CDR1 MNHEY, CDR2 SMNVEV (reference sequence). This CDR3 is 13 amino acids long. The chain's CDR3 is CASKLTGNYGYTF. CDR3 nucleotides: TGTGCCAGCAAATTGACAGGGAACTATGGCTACACCTTC.

The chain has TRBV5-5 and TRBJ2-7, with 9 bases identical to TRBD1. Germline V gene data show CDR1 as SGHKS and CDR2 as YYEKEE (reference sequence). The CDR3 loop spans 15 amino acids. V shed 5 bases, J shed 1 base, and the junction held 7 bases outside the gene matches. This CDR3 is CASRLGGQGSYEQYF. The CDR3 DNA reads TGTGCCAGCAGATTAGGGGGACAGGGATCCTACGAGCAGTACTTC.

The chain recombines TRBV5-4 with TRBJ1-1; D call uncertain. CDR3 length: 15 amino acids. V dropped 3 bases and J dropped 0 bases, with 12 bases sitting between them. Germline CDR1 and CDR2: SGHNT and YYREEE (reference sequence). Written as DNA, the CDR3 is TGTGCCAGCAGCTCGGACTTACTCCTGAACACTGAAGCTTTCTTT. Translating gives CASSSDLLLNTEAFF.

V gene TRBV28 combines with J gene TRBJ2-5; 8 bases line up with TRBD2. The end of the DNA aligns better with TRBJ2-7, so the J call may be wrong. Germline CDR1 reads MDHEN; CDR2 reads SYDVKM. This CDR3 has 15 residues. This chain's CDR3 is CASSLEGLARGEQYF. CDR3 coding DNA: TGTGCCAGCAGTTTAGAAGGACTAGCACGGGGCGAGCAGTACTTC.

The chain links TRBV27 to TRBJ2-7; 9 positions match TRBD2. The J segment lost 2 bases and the V segment lost 5 bases, leaving 1 base of the junction unmatched. CDR1 MNHEY and CDR2 SMNVEV come from the germline V gene (reference sequence). The CDR3 is 13 residues long. The CDR3 sequence is CASSLAGPYEQYF. The CDR3 nucleotides read TGTGCCAGCAGTCTAGCGGGACCCTACGAGCAGTACTTC.

This chain joins TRBV19 and TRBJ1-5; maybe TRBD1 (6 bases). The CDR3 is 15 residues long. Deletions cut 7 bases from V and 5 bases from J, with 18 bases between. The germline CDR1 and CDR2 sequences are LNHDA and SQIVND (reference sequence). In DNA form, the CDR3 reads TGTGCCAGTATGAATATCGGACAGTTCGATCAGCCCCAGCATTTT. It codes for CASMNIGQFDQPQHF. Full variable domain (rest looked up from reference TRBV19 and TRBJ1-5): DGGITQSPKYLFRKEGQNVTLSCEQNLNHDAMYWYRQDPGQGLRLIYYSQIVNDFQKGDIAEGYSVSREKKESFPLTVTSAQKNPTAFYLCASMNIGQFDQPQHFGDGTRLSIL.

The rearrangement uses TRBV30 and TRBJ2-5; no clear D gene. Trimming left V 2 bases short and J 5 bases short, with 3 bases between. The CDR3 sequence is 10 residues long. From germline, CDR1 is GTSNPN and CDR2 SVGIG (reference sequence). CDR3 amino acids: CAWSSETQYF. In DNA, the CDR3 is TGTGCCTGGAGTTCGGAGACCCAGTACTTC.

The chain uses TRBV6-6 and TRBJ2-1, with 8 bases identical to TRBD1. Germline CDR1 and CDR2: MNHNY and SVGAGI (reference sequence). With V trimmed by 6 bases and J by 1 base, 8 bases remained unmatched. The CDR3 is made up of 16 amino acids. CDR3 bases: TGTGCCAGCAGCAACCCCGGACAGGGTTCCTACAATGAGCAGTTCTTC. As protein: CASSNPGQGSYNEQFF.